Only a few counts were recorded for the clone carrying this T cell receptor (beta chain). Its target is not known. TCRdb reprocessed the RACE reads via MiXCR and lists one record per CDR3 protein. This sample has some 330,000 distinct CDR3 sequences, with roughly 6% found just once. The time point here: pre-sensitization, week 0. Treatment of the sample: therapeutic diphenylcyclopropenone sensitization with weekly scalp DPC. The ends were cut back, 6 bases at V and 2 bases at J, with 14 bases in the middle. This CDR3 spans 15 amino acids. This sample is part of a study of human T cells and chemical hapten exposure. Study results and caveats: Expanded TCRs were compared with controls, and the expanded TCRs formed significantly more large CDR3 similarity clusters. With DPC sensitization, TCRs exceeding 1 in 1000 frequency showed no change.

The sample in question was whole blood, obtained in connection with sensitization to the hapten diphenylcyclopropenone (DPC). The clonotype originates from a woman aged 18 to 35 with alopecia areata. Some clones in this sample may be carry-over from other donors' samples. This chain uses TRBV12-3 or TRBV12-4 with TRBJ2-4; TRBD2 might be the D (5 bases). CDR3 DNA: TGTGCCAGCAGCCAACACGGGGATTCCAAAAACATTCAGTACTTC. Residues: CASSQHGDSKNIQYF.